A selection of T cell receptor beta chains follows, all from one sample in a study of OX40 agonist ivuxolimab in advanced cancers. The repertoire was sequenced with immunoSEQ multiplex PCR; TCRdb's copy has only in-frame clones and lacks some. This table holds over 65,000 clones, 92% found once. Sequencing used CD4+ or CD8+ T cells sorted from blood, obtained in a trial of the OX40 agonist ivuxolimab. Receptor source: an adult with an advanced solid tumor such as melanoma, head and neck, liver or kidney cancer. CDR3s include the opening cysteine and the closing phenylalanine or tryptophan. Fields, in order: V gene, D gene, clone size, J gene, CDR3 protein, CDR3 DNA. A D gene is named only where the DNA matches it firmly. Clone size is shown for a subset of rows, as once, few, many or a class of expanded clone.

>TRBV27|-|-|TRBJ2-5
CASSLSLGVETQYF
TGTGCCAGCAGTTTATCTCTAGGGGTGGAGACCCAGTACTTC
>TRBV5-1|TRBD2|-|TRBJ2-7
CASSLTSGGAYEQYF
TGCGCCAGCAGCTTGACTAGCGGGGGGGCGTACGAGCAGTACTTC
>TRBV10-1|-|-|TRBJ2-7
CASSEAGFDEQYF
TGCGCCAGCAGTGAGGCGGGGTTCGACGAGCAGTACTTC
>TRBV4-2|-|-|TRBJ2-7
CASSQGKGAYEQYF
TGTGCCAGCAGCCAAGGGAAAGGAGCCTACGAGCAGTACTTC
>TRBV5-6|-|-|TRBJ2-3
CASSLATDTQYF
TGTGCCAGCAGCTTGGCGACAGATACGCAGTATTTT
>TRBV27|-|-|TRBJ2-1
CASSDYNEQFF
TGTGCCAGCAGTGACTACAATGAGCAGTTCTTC
>TRBV5-1|-|-|TRBJ2-1
CASSLRQSINEQFF
TGCGCCAGCAGCTTGCGACAGAGCATCAATGAGCAGTTCTTC
>TRBV19|-|-|TRBJ2-7
CASSLSHSYYEQYF
TGTGCCAGTAGTCTATCTCACTCCTACTACGAGCAGTACTTC
>TRBV19|TRBD1|-|TRBJ2-6
CASSILGQGDSGANVLTF
TGTGCCAGTAGTATCTTAGGGCAGGGGGACTCTGGGGCCAACGTCCTGACTTTC
>TRBV9|TRBD2|-|TRBJ2-1
CASSVDAGSGGADNEQFF
TGTGCCAGCAGCGTAGATGCAGGGAGCGGGGGGGCGGATAATGAGCAGTTCTTC
>TRBV19|-|-|TRBJ2-1
CASSIDVYNEQFF
TGTGCCAGTAGTATAGACGTGTACAATGAGCAGTTCTTC
>TRBV7-8|-|-|TRBJ2-4
CASSLGLGAKNIQYF
TGTGCCAGCAGCTTAGGTCTGGGAGCCAAAAACATTCAGTACTTC
>TRBV15|-|-|TRBJ2-7
CATSPGAGAYEQYF
TGTGCCACCAGCCCTGGGGCAGGGGCCTACGAGCAGTACTTC
>TRBV7-9|-|few|TRBJ1-3
CASRFLRDTEKLGNTIYF
TGTGCCAGCAGATTCCTCCGGGACACCGAGAAGTTAGGAAACACCATATATTTT
>TRBV7-9|TRBD1|-|TRBJ2-5
CASSLTTGGLLQETQYF
TGTGCCAGCAGCTTAACAACAGGGGGGCTCCTTCAAGAGACCCAGTACTTC
>TRBV9|-|-|TRBJ2-3
CASSPPAGAPDTQYF
TGTGCCAGCAGCCCCCCGGCGGGGGCCCCAGATACGCAGTATTTT
>TRBV2|-|-|TRBJ1-1
CASSEARGVDTEAFF
TGTGCCAGCAGTGAAGCGCGGGGGGTGGACACTGAAGCTTTCTTT
>TRBV4-3|TRBD1|-|TRBJ1-1
CASSQRDRGNTEAFF
TGCGCCAGCAGCCAGAGAGACAGGGGGAACACTGAAGCTTTCTTT
>TRBV2|-|-|TRBJ1-2
CASSRPNGYTF
TGTGCCAGCAGTAGACCGAATGGCTACACCTTC
>TRBV9|TRBD2|few|TRBJ2-5
CASSVDSGGLETQYF
TGTGCCAGCAGCGTAGATAGCGGGGGTTTGGAGACCCAGTACTTC
>TRBV9|-|-|TRBJ2-7
CASSVDGGAAYEQYF
TGTGCCAGCAGCGTAGATGGGGGCGCCGCCTACGAGCAGTACTTC
>TRBV9|-|-|TRBJ2-2
CASSVRTENTGELFF
TGTGCCAGCAGCGTCCGGACAGAGAACACCGGGGAGCTGTTTTTT
>TRBV10-1|TRBD2|-|TRBJ2-7
CASSPGLALTYEQYF
TGCGCCAGCAGCCCTGGACTAGCGCTGACCTACGAGCAGTACTTC
>TRBV28|-|-|TRBJ2-7
CASRSPVGSSYEQYF
TGTGCCAGTCGCTCCCCTGTCGGGAGCTCCTACGAGCAGTACTTC
>TRBV4-3|-|-|TRBJ2-2
CASSQGGREGAGELFF
TGCGCCAGCAGCCAAGGGGGCAGGGAGGGGGCCGGGGAGCTGTTTTTT